This TCR beta chain was sequenced for a study of T-cell memory formation after mild COVID-19. Regarding the study as a whole: The finding that pre-infection memory included some responding clones suggested that cross-reactive memory joined. A balance of CD4 and CD8 characterized clones contracting day 15 to 85, whereas later expanders leaned CD4+.

TCRdb used MiXCR to reprocess the 5' RACE reads, holding one entry per CDR3 protein. The sample lists around 500,000 distinct CDR3 sequences; roughly 18% were seen once. Germline V lookup: CDR1 MNHEY, CDR2 SMNVEV (reference sequence). The V end lost 5 bases, the J end lost 3 bases, and 19 bases lay between the germline ends. The CDR3 consists of 16 residues. Remarks on this clonotype: Its antigen remains unknown.

The sample was PBMCs or a T cell subset sorted from them (not recorded which). This clonotype originated in an adult woman who had mild COVID-19 (a few samples of this study predate the infection). Cell type and time point are not known. The chain links TRBV27 to TRBJ1-2, with D maybe TRBD1 (5 bases). The CDR3 sequence: CASSPIAGHWDYGYTF. Here the CDR3 DNA reads TGTGCCAGCAGTCCCATAGCGGGGCACTGGGACTATGGCTACACCTTC.